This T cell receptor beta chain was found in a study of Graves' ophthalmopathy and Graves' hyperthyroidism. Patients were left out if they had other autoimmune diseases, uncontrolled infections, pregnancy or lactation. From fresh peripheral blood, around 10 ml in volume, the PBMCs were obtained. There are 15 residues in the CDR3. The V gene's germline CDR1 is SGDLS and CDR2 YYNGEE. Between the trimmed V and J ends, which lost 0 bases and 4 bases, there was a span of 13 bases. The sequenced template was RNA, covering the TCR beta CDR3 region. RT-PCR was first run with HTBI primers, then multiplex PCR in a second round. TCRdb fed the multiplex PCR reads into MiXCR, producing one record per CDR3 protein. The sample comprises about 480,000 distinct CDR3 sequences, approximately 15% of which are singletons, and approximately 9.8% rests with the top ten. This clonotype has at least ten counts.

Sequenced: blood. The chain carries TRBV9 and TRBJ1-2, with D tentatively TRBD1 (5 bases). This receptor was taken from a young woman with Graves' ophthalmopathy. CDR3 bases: TGTGCCAGCAGCGTAGACTCAGGGAGGGCCTATGGCTACACCTTC. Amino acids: CASSVDSGRAYGYTF.